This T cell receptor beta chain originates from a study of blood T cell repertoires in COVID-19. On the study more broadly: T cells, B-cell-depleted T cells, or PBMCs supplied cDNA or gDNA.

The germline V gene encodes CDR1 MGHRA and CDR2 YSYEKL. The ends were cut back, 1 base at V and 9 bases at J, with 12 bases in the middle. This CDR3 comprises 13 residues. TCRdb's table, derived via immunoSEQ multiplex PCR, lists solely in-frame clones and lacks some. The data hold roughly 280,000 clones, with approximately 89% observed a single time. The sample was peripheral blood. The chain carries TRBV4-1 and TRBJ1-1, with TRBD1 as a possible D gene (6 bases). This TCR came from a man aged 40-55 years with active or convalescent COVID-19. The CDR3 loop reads CASSQAGTGKAFF. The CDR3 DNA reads TGCGCCAGCAGCCAAGCTGGTACAGGGAAAGCTTTCTTT.